Listed below are T cell receptor beta chains from one sample, sequenced in a study of T cell responses to AZD1222 COVID-19 vaccine. Produced via immunoSEQ multiplex PCR; TCRdb's table is partial and in-frame only. Here the sample spans 250,000 to 300,000 clones, around 93% being singletons. The material was peripheral blood, obtained 28 days after the second AZD1222 dose. These TCRs come from an adult who received the AZD1222 COVID-19 vaccine. Each CDR3 is given with its conserved first and last residue. The D gene is left open where the match is weak. The listing skips clone size in some rows; elsewhere it reads once, few, many or a size class.

TRBV5-1,NA,NA,TRBJ1-1,TGCGCCAGCAAATTACGGGGGGTGAACACTGAAGCTTTCTTT,CASKLRGVNTEAFF
TRBV9,NA,NA,TRBJ1-1,TGTGCCAGCAGCGTACTCGAAAAAACAAACACTGAAGCTTTCTTT,CASSVLEKTNTEAFF
TRBV5-1,NA,NA,TRBJ2-1,TGCGCCAGCAGCGATGCGGCCTACAATGAGCAGTTCTTC,CASSDAAYNEQFF
TRBV28,TRBD1,NA,TRBJ1-5,TGTGCCAGCAGTTTTGCCCCTTCCGGGACAGGGTTTATAGAGCCCCAGCATTTT,CASSFAPSGTGFIEPQHF
TRBV2,NA,NA,TRBJ1-6,TGTGCCAGCACCCACAGACCTCCCAGGGGTGATTCACCCCTCCACTTT,CASTHRPPRGDSPLHF
TRBV19,NA,NA,TRBJ1-5,TGTGCCAGTGGTACAGGAGAACAGCCCCAGCATTTT,CASGTGEQPQHF
TRBV27,NA,few,TRBJ1-5,TGTGCCAGCAGTTTCGGTAGCGGCGATCAGCCCCAGCATTTT,CASSFGSGDQPQHF
TRBV28,NA,NA,TRBJ2-7,TGTGCCAGCAATCTCCCCGGCGGACCACAATACGAGCAGTACTTC,CASNLPGGPQYEQYF
TRBV5-1,NA,NA,TRBJ2-1,TGCGCCAGCAGATTATTAGCGGCGAGCTCCTACAATGAGCAGTTCTTC,CASRLLAASSYNEQFF
TRBV20-1,NA,NA,TRBJ1-4,TGCAGTGCTAGTGACCCAACTAATGAAAAACTGTTTTTT,CSASDPTNEKLFF
TRBV2,NA,NA,TRBJ2-5,TGTGCCAGCAGTGAAGGGGAGACCCAGTACTTC,CASSEGETQYF
TRBV9,NA,NA,TRBJ2-7,TGTGCCAGCAGCGTAGGGGAGGTTTCCAGCTCAGCCTGCGAGCAGTACTTC,CASSVGEVSSSACEQYF
TRBV12-5,NA,NA,TRBJ1-1,TGTGCTAGTGGTTTGGAAACAGGAACAGAAGCTTTCTTT,CASGLETGTEAFF
TRBV3-1/TRBV3-2,NA,NA,TRBJ1-6,TGTGCCAGCAGCCCGCTACCTGGGGACACGCCGCGAGATAATTCACCCCTCCACTTT,CASSPLPGDTPRDNSPLHF
TRBV24-1,NA,once,TRBJ2-1,TGTGCCACCAGTGCCGGGACAAACTCCTACAATGAGCAGTTCTTC,CATSAGTNSYNEQFF
TRBV19,TRBD2,NA,TRBJ2-1,TGTGCCAGTAGTATAGGCGGGAGCCCCTACAATGAGCAGTTCTTC,CASSIGGSPYNEQFF
TRBV7-8,TRBD1,NA,TRBJ1-2,TGTGCCAGCAGCTTAGCGACCGGGACAGTGGTGGGCTACACCTTC,CASSLATGTVVGYTF
TRBV5-1,NA,NA,TRBJ1-1,TGCGCCAGCAGCTTGGAAGGCAGGGACAACACTGAAGCTTTCTTT,CASSLEGRDNTEAFF
TRBV11-2,NA,NA,TRBJ2-1,TGTGCCAGCAGCTTAGCGGGACGTATAGGGGGAGGGCCCCGGAATGAGCAGTTCTTC,CASSLAGRIGGGPRNEQFF
TRBV5-1,NA,NA,TRBJ1-1,TGCGCCAGCAGCTCCACCACCAGGGTAGACACTGAAGCTTTCTTT,CASSSTTRVDTEAFF
TRBV7-2,TRBD2,once,TRBJ2-5,TGTGCCAGCAGCCCCCCGACTAGCGGGAGGAGGGAGACCCAGTACTTC,CASSPPTSGRRETQYF
TRBV24-1,NA,NA,TRBJ2-1,TGTGCCACCAGTGAGGGTGGACGGAATGAGCAGTTCTTC,CATSEGGRNEQFF
TRBV10-3,TRBD1,NA,TRBJ1-2,TGTGCCATCAGTGAGTTCCAGGGGGTGGATGGCTACACCTTC,CAISEFQGVDGYTF
TRBV7-8,NA,once,TRBJ1-3,TGTGCCAGCAGCTTACCCGGGGCCTCTGGAAACACCATATATTTT,CASSLPGASGNTIYF
TRBV27,NA,NA,TRBJ1-5,TGTGCCAGCACTTTCGCCAGGGGAGTGGATCAGCCCCAGCATTTT,CASTFARGVDQPQHF
TRBV2,TRBD2,once,TRBJ2-2,TGTGCCAGCAGTGATGTTGTGTCTAGCGGGGGCCGGGAGCTGTTTTTT,CASSDVVSSGGRELFF
TRBV5-1,NA,NA,TRBJ1-2,TGCGCCAGCAGCTTGGGGCTGGGGACTGGCTACACCTTC,CASSLGLGTGYTF
TRBV3-1/TRBV3-2,NA,NA,TRBJ2-3,TGTGCCAGCAGCCGCCCTTTAGCGGCCAGAGGAACAGATACGCAGTATTTT,CASSRPLAARGTDTQYF
TRBV4-2,TRBD2,NA,TRBJ2-1,TGTGCCAGCAGCCAAGATAACAGCGGGAGAAGGGGTGAGCAGTTCTTC,CASSQDNSGRRGEQFF
TRBV20-1,NA,NA,TRBJ1-3,TGCAGTGTCAGGTCTGGAAACACCATATATTTT,CSVRSGNTIYF
TRBV2,NA,NA,TRBJ2-7,TGTGCCAGCAGTGTACGGGGCTACGAGCAGTACTTC,CASSVRGYEQYF
TRBV30,NA,NA,TRBJ2-7,TGTGCCTGGATTCGGGGGAGAGGGGTGGGGGAGCAGTACTTC,CAWIRGRGVGEQYF
TRBV15,NA,NA,TRBJ2-5,TGTGCCACCAGCAGAGCCCTTTTAGAGACCCAGTACTTC,CATSRALLETQYF
TRBV15,NA,NA,TRBJ1-5,TGTGCCACCAGCAGTTCCATTTGGTACAATCAGCCCCAGCATTTT,CATSSSIWYNQPQHF
TRBV19,TRBD1,NA,TRBJ1-1,TGTGCCAGTAGTCCGCTGGACAGGGTCACTGAAGCTTTCTTT,CASSPLDRVTEAFF
TRBV6-5,NA,once,TRBJ1-4,TGTGCCAGCAGTCTACAGGGAGGCGAAAAACTGTTTTTT,CASSLQGGEKLFF
TRBV11-2,NA,once,TRBJ2-7,TGTGCCAGCAGCTTATTGTGGGGCTCACTGCCCTACGAGCAGTACTTC,CASSLLWGSLPYEQYF
TRBV5-4,NA,NA,TRBJ1-3,TGTGCCAGCAGCTTGGTCCCAAACTCTGGAAACACCATATATTTT,CASSLVPNSGNTIYF
TRBV14,TRBD1,NA,TRBJ2-7,TGTGCCAGCAGCCAAGTATTAACAGGGGATCAGCAGTACTTC,CASSQVLTGDQQYF
TRBV28,TRBD1,NA,TRBJ2-7,TGTGCCAGCAGTTTCACAGGACAGGGGGCCTACGAGCAGTACTTC,CASSFTGQGAYEQYF
TRBV5-4,NA,NA,TRBJ2-1,TGTGCCAGCAGCTTGCGGGCAGGCCTCTACAATGAGCAGTTCTTC,CASSLRAGLYNEQFF
TRBV7-9,NA,NA,TRBJ1-5,TGTGCCAGCAGCTCGATGACAGGCCCTAGGGTGGAGCCCCAGCATTTT,CASSSMTGPRVEPQHF
TRBV5-1,TRBD1,NA,TRBJ1-4,TGCGCCAGCAGCTTGGAAGGGACAGGGGCTGAAAAACTGTTTTTT,CASSLEGTGAEKLFF
TRBV10-3,TRBD1,NA,TRBJ1-5,TGTGCCATCAGTGAGGGTGGCAGGGGGCATGGTAATCAGCCCCAGCATTTT,CAISEGGRGHGNQPQHF
TRBV5-1,NA,NA,TRBJ2-7,TGCGCCAGCAGCTTGGGGGACTACGAGCAGTACTTC,CASSLGDYEQYF